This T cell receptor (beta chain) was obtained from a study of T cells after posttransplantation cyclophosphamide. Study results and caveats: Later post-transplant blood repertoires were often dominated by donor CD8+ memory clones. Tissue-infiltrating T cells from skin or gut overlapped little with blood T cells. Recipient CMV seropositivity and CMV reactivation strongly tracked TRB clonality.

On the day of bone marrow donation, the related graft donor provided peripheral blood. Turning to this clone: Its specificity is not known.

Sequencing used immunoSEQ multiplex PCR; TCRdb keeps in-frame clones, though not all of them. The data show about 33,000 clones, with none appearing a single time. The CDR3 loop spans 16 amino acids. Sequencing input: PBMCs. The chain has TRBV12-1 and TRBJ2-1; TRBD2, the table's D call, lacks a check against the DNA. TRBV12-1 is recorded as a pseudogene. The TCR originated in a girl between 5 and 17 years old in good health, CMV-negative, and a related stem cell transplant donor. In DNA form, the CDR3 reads TGTGCCAGCAGCTTTGACGATAGCGGACCGTACAATGAGCAGTTCTTC. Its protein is CASSFDDSGPYNEQFF.